Listed here is a single T cell receptor (beta chain). In this sample, this clone turned up once. Its specific antigen is unknown. Nothing much larger sits one base from this clone, and base qualities are not available. This record comes from a study of radiation and T cells in renal cell carcinoma (dated by TCRdb to 2020 to 2021). Regarding the study in general: The samples were drawn from a clinical trial, where primary renal cell carcinomas were treated with 15 Gy of stereotactic body radiation therapy and then removed by nephrectomy 4 weeks afterward. In the 40 to 60 samples combined, 4,016,671 unique CDR3 nucleotide sequences were found, encoding 2 million to 3 million unique CDR3 amino acid sequences. A total of roughly 53 samples underwent TCR beta sequencing, made up of roughly 26 tumors and roughly 27 peripheral blood samples.

For this chain, trimming is 2 bases at the V end and 3 bases at the J end, and the number of junction bases without a gene match is 5. There are 14 amino acids in the CDR3, from cysteine to phenylalanine inclusive. Only CDR3 DNA is held: 42 bases, read in frame from base 1. CDR1 and CDR2 (SGHDT, YYEEEE) derive from the germline V gene. The time point tag for this specimen amounts to: baseline pretreatment blood. This specimen's treatment or condition label, per the study, means: 15 Gy SBRT to primary tumor, nephrectomy 4 weeks later. Serial peripheral blood from radiation-treated patients was sampled at baseline, 2 weeks and 4 weeks after SBRT to track tumor-enriched clonotypes. Renal cell carcinoma with clear cell pathology was present in all patients. The QIAamp DNA Blood Mini Kit (Qiagen) was used to prepare genomic DNA for TCR sequencing. Only samples passing all quality control checks were included in the analyses.

The immunoSEQ kit was used, according to the manufacturer's recommendations, to generate TCR beta libraries from genomic DNA. For library preparation, a first multiplex PCR was performed with proprietary primers, followed by a second PCR in which unique barcodes were added, and bead cleanups were performed after each round. A positive control reaction and a negative control reaction, both provided in the kit, were run with every batch of samples. The final libraries underwent checking on an Agilent 4200 TapeStation D1000 ScreenTape, volumetric pooling, and quantification by qPCR. Sequencing was performed on an Illumina NextSeq500 with a MidOutput 150-cycle cartridge, and 156 Read1 and 15 Index1 cycles were run with kit custom primers. The pooled library was loaded at 0.95 to 1 pM with about 18% PhiX control spiked in. From the authors' description of their analysis: The vendor-processed data were analyzed in R, and a clonotype was defined as all T cells that share the same CDR3 nucleotide sequence. For clone abundance analyses, frequencies were normalized to the 10,000 most abundant clones per sample. Before analysis, public T cell clones were removed, and these numbered fewer than six per sample on average. Tumor-enriched and baseline blood-enriched clonotypes were defined by at least a 32-fold difference in abundance between compartments. A beta-binomial differential abundance model was applied to find clonotypes that expanded or contracted between blood time points. Tumor-blood repertoire similarity was measured with the Baroni-Urbani and Buser coefficient, and group comparisons used two-tailed Wilcoxon tests in R. Entries here come from immuneACCESS through TCRdb and include only in-frame sequences with V and J called. Some clones fail to appear in such tables; in the studies checked, an unresolved V gene covers under half of the shortfall, and the cause of the remainder is unknown. V, J and clone size are those of that table, while D and trimming were read from the DNA. Within this sample are approximately 100,000 clones, with 86% of them counted one time only. The ten largest clonotypes hold approximately 8.4% of the sample.

General conclusions and limits of the study: With a single-armed trial design, the study had no way to address how radiation dose or scheduling affects the TCR repertoire. Changes in the blood repertoire were not tracked past 4 weeks after treatment. Because pretreatment tumor biopsies were not available, the study could not determine whether clonotypes were already present within the tumor at baseline. In blood, the top tumor clonotypes increased between baseline and 2 weeks post-radiation and then shrank by 4 weeks, which suggests that tumor-resident clones expanded only transiently.

The chain is made from TRBV5-6 and TRBJ2-7, with TRBD1 matching 7 junction bases. The TCR comes from a middle-aged man with renal cell carcinoma. The sample was blood, taken from a patient whose treatment included radiotherapy and nephrectomy. The CDR3 here reads CASSFRGIGYEQYF. The bases read TGTGCCAGCAGCTTCAGGGGGATCGGCTACGAGCAGTACTTC.